Reported below is one TCR beta chain. Unique molecular identifiers were present in the TCR beta cDNA libraries. Each sample of about 0.95 to 11 million input T cells yielded roughly 500,000 cDNA molecules, so each molecule approximated one T cell. TCRdb passed the PCR reads through MiXCR, listing each CDR3 protein once. In the table there are 740,000 or so distinct CDR3 sequences, about 57% of which are singletons. The record originates from a study of post-analysis software for immune sequencing data. The receptor's source is a girl under 18 with multiple sclerosis. The sequencing sample was made of blood.

CDR3: CASSPTGGRTYTDTQYF. CDR3 in DNA: TGTGCCAGCAGCCCCACAGGCGGGAGGACCTACACAGATACGCAGTATTTT. The chain combines TRBV7-6 with TRBJ2-3; 8 bases match TRBD2. V lost 5 bases and J lost 2; bases outside the gene matches: 12. This CDR3 has 17 residues. The germline V gene encodes CDR1 SGHVS and CDR2 FNYEAQ.